The entry below gives a single TCR beta chain sequence along with its context. The junction shows a germline mismatch at one end, possibly a read error. TCRdb reprocessed the PCR reads with MiXCR, giving one entry per CDR3 protein. The sample lists just under 650,000 distinct CDR3 sequences; just under 20% were seen once. This CDR3 contains 16 residues. The germline CDR1 and CDR2 sequences are SGHTA and FQGNSA. This entry belongs to a study of molecular identifiers for immune sequencing clone quantification. The receptor was derived from a human donor in good health. Some libraries in this study had Jurkat cell RNA spiked in. The sample taken for sequencing was naive CD8+ T cells from blood, with Jurkat cell RNA spiked in. Subset indicated: FACS-sorted CD8+CD4-CCR7+CD45RA+ naive T cells. The V and J genes are TRBV7-2 and TRBJ1-3, with a weak D call TRBD1 (5 bases). The CDR3 coding sequence is TGTGCCAGCAGCTTAGTAGGCAGGGAGTATGGAAACGCCATATATTTT. The encoded protein is CASSLVGREYGNAIYF.